This T cell receptor beta chain was profiled in a study of cytomegalovirus exposure and HLA in healthy donors. About the research overall: Genotyping of 400 or so donors showed that roughly 83% belonged to the Caucasian-associated ancestry cluster. General observations from the study: Trimming of TCR beta V- and J-genes showed a link, identified in a later analysis, to a missense DCLRE1C variant. Researchers counted around 160 TCR beta chains as cytomegalovirus-associated. Upon later analysis, HLA-associated TCR beta chains proved more clonally expanded than other, equally common chains.

Remarks on this clone: The antigen remains undetermined.

Amplification used 60 Vbeta primers and 13 Jbeta primers. Here immunoSEQ multiplex PCR was the method, and the copy in TCRdb shows in-frame clones only, minus some. The table shows 35,000 to 55,000 clones, with around 77% occurring only once. With V trimmed by 7 bases and J by 5 bases, 14 bases remained unmatched. The germline V gene encodes CDR1 SGDLS and CDR2 YYNGEE. The CDR3 totals 16 residues. The rearrangement uses TRBV9 and TRBJ2-3; 9 positions match TRBD2. This receptor was obtained from a man aged 25 to 45 in good health and CMV-seronegative. The sequenced sample was PBMCs. This CDR3 is CASGGGGAGGQDTQYF. CDR3 DNA sequence: TGTGCCAGCGGGGGAGGGGGAGCGGGAGGCCAAGATACGCAGTATTTT.